This TCR beta chain was captured in a study of CXCR3-negative and CXCR3-positive naive CD8 T cells. Study results and caveats: TRB CDR3 hydrophobicity was greater in CXCR3-positive naive cells than in CXCR3-negative naive cells. Similar TRBV-TRBJ usage was seen in naive cells (both CXCR3-negative and CXCR3-positive), but memory cells differed. CD5 surface expression was similar among naive subsets, and TCR strength was estimated by inference from TRB CDR3 properties.

CDR1 and CDR2 from the germline V gene are SGDLS and YYNGEE. The CDR3 has 16 residues. About this clonotype: Antigen specificity is unknown.

Each TRB cDNA library was prepared by 5' RACE (with UMI labels). Using the 5' RACE reads, TCRdb records one entry per CDR3 protein without DNA. The sample totals tens of thousands of distinct CDR3 sequences. The chain combines TRBV9 with TRBJ2-5; lacking DNA, the TRBD2 call made by TCRdb goes unchecked. The TCR comes from a human donor in good health. Some clones in this sample may be carry-over from other donors' samples. The sample comprised naive CXCR3+ CD8+ T cells from blood. The subset here: CD45RO-CCR7+CD27+CD95- naive CD8+ T cells expressing CXCR3 (TNR3+). The CDR3 sequence: CASSAALLGQQETQYF.